The 20 T cell receptor beta chains reported below all come from one sample, sequenced in a study of control samples from healthy donors and cancer patients (TCRdb year 2020). The library was obtained by the immunoSEQ multiplex PCR assay. As stored in TCRdb, this immuneACCESS dataset retains in-frame rearrangements with V and J assigned. A fraction of the clones does not appear; measured against another copy, unresolved V genes explain less than half of the discrepancy, and the remainder lacks a known reason. The sample table lists roughly 190,000 clones, 91% of them with a count of one. The ten largest clones represent 1.5% to 2% of the sample. The specimen was blood. The receptors stem from a man aged 30-40 years in good health.

The V gene is TRBV19, the J gene TRBJ1-5, with unresolved D. Germline V lookup: CDR1 LNHDA, CDR2 SQIVND (reference sequence). This CDR3 region has 14 residues. Trimming removed 0 bases at V and 6 bases at J, with 9 bases between. CDR3 protein: CASSIDPYVQPQHF. In DNA, the CDR3 is TGTGCCAGTAGTATAGACCCTTACGTTCAGCCCCAGCATTTT.

The CDR3, as DNA: TGTGCCAGCATCGGGACAACGTTTAACTATGGCTACACCTTC. Residues: CASIGTTFNYGYTF. The chain has TRBV2 and TRBJ1-2; D perhaps matches TRBD1 (6 bases). Trimming cost V 7 bases and J 1 base, with 13 bases left between them. Germline V CDR1 and CDR2: SNHLY, FYNNEI. This CDR3 has 14 residues.

The genes are TRBV4-1 and TRBJ1-2; 7 positions match TRBD1. V dropped 5 bases and J dropped 1; count of bases not matched to a gene: 10. CDR1 is MGHRA and CDR2 is YSYEKL in the germline V gene. This CDR3 is 16 amino acids long. CDR3 region: CASSVRTGLNNYGYTF. The CDR3 region has the DNA TGCGCCAGCAGCGTCAGGACAGGACTCAATAACTATGGCTACACCTTC.

This clone was recorded once. Here the CDR3 DNA reads TGTGCCAGCAGTTCAACGCAACGGTATGAAAAACTGTTTTTT. This translates into CASSSTQRYEKLFF. V is TRBV7-9 and J is TRBJ1-4; D is unresolved. In germline, CDR1 is SEHNR, CDR2 FQNEAQ (reference sequence). The germline V and J ends were trimmed by 6 bases and 6 bases, with 14 bases remaining between them. This CDR3 contains 14 residues.

The chain combines TRBV3-1 (or the pseudogene TRBV3-2) with TRBJ1-5; D remains ambiguous. The CDR3 is made up of 15 amino acids. V was pared by 4 bases and J by 2 bases, with 12 bases between. CDR1 is LGHDT and CDR2 is YNNKEL in the germline V gene (reference sequence). The CDR3 coding sequence is TGTGCCAGCAGCCCAGCGCCCCGAGGCAATCAGCCCCAGCATTTT. Its translation is CASSPAPRGNQPQHF.

DNA of the CDR3: TGTGCCAGCAGCTCGTGGGGGACAGATTATAATTCACCCCTCCACTTT. Protein sequence: CASSSWGTDYNSPLHF. The chain recombines TRBV7-2 with TRBJ1-6; the match to TRBD1 covers 7 bases. The CDR3 spans 16 residues. The germline CDR1 and CDR2 sequences are SGHTA and FQGNSA. Trimming at V came to 4 bases and at J to 4 bases, leaving 7 bases not matched to a gene.

This clone was picked up one time. V and J are TRBV19 and TRBJ1-1, with TRBD1 identical over 9 bases. This CDR3 contains 14 residues. The V segment lost 5 bases and the J segment 7 bases; nucleotides outside the gene matches: 8. CDR1 and CDR2 from the germline V gene are LNHDA and SQIVND (reference sequence). CDR3 sequence: CASSARDREIEAFF. CDR3 coding DNA: TGTGCCAGTAGTGCCCGGGACAGGGAAATTGAAGCTTTCTTT.

The V gene is TRBV5-5, the J gene TRBJ2-1; tentatively, D is TRBD1 (6 bases). The CDR3 contains 15 residues. Looked up from germline, CDR1 is SGHKS and CDR2 is YYEKEE (reference sequence). Deletions cut 4 bases from V and 0 bases from J, with 11 bases between. The CDR3 region is CASSHRESSYNEQFF. The CDR3 nucleotides read TGTGCCAGCAGCCACAGGGAGAGCTCCTACAATGAGCAGTTCTTC.

The V call is TRBV4-1, the J call TRBJ1-5; the D gene is possibly TRBD1 (6 bases). The CDR3 has 17 residues. Germline CDR1 MGHRA, CDR2 YSYEKL. The V gene lost 0 bases and the J gene lost 0 bases, with 12 bases spanning the gap. The CDR3 region is CASSQDNREPSNQPQHF. The CDR3 bases are TGCGCCAGCAGCCAAGATAACAGGGAACCTAGCAATCAGCCCCAGCATTTT.

V usage is TRBV11-2 and J usage is TRBJ1-2, with D possibly matching TRBD1 (6 bases). Germline V gene lookup returns CDR1 SGHAT and CDR2 FQNNGV. The CDR3 is 14 residues long. V lost 5 bases and J lost 5, with 15 bases in between. CDR3 in amino acids: CASSQKQGSYGYTF. The CDR3 DNA reads TGTGCCAGCAGCCAAAAACAGGGATCTTATGGCTACACCTTC.

The chain couples TRBV19 to TRBJ2-3; 9 bases agree with TRBD1. The germline CDR1 and CDR2 sequences are LNHDA and SQIVND (reference sequence). With V trimmed by 8 bases and J by 8 bases, 8 bases remained unmatched. There are 13 residues in the CDR3. The CDR3 loop reads CASAQGAFGTQYF. CDR3 nucleotides: TGTGCCAGTGCACAGGGGGCTTTTGGTACGCAGTATTTT.

This clone was detected once. The J gene is TRBJ1-2, the V gene TRBV4-1; D call uncertain. Trimming left V 3 bases short and J 1 base short, with 6 bases between. The CDR3 runs 13 residues. CDR1 MGHRA and CDR2 YSYEKL come from the germline V gene. The CDR3 sequence is CASSHPGNYGYTF. CDR3 bases: TGCGCCAGCAGCCATCCGGGTAACTATGGCTACACCTTC.

This rearrangement joins TRBV18 to TRBJ1-1; 8 positions match TRBD1. The CDR3 is 16 residues long. Trimming at V came to 6 bases and at J to 1 base, leaving 10 bases not matched to a gene. Looked up from germline, CDR1 is KGHSH and CDR2 is LQKENI. This CDR3 is CASSEQGGLRNTEAFF. The CDR3 DNA reads TGTGCCAGCTCGGAACAGGGGGGTCTCCGGAACACTGAAGCTTTCTTT.

The genes are TRBV19 and TRBJ2-7; TRBD1 or TRBD2 may be the D gene (6 bases each). CDR1 is LNHDA, CDR2 SQIVND, per germline (reference sequence). The CDR3 length is 15 residues. Trimming took 2 bases from V and 1 from J, leaving 12 bases between them. Here the CDR3 reads CASSIIGGQSYEQYF. The CDR3 DNA reads TGTGCCAGTAGTATAATCGGGGGCCAGTCCTACGAGCAGTACTTC.

The V and J genes are TRBV7-2 and TRBJ2-1; D gene unclear. The CDR3 is 14 amino acids. V lost 0 bases and J lost 5, with 8 bases in between. Looked up from germline, CDR1 is SGHTA and CDR2 is FQGNSA. CDR3 sequence: CASSLAPENNEQFF. In nucleotides, the CDR3 is TGTGCCAGCAGCTTAGCGCCGGAGAACAATGAGCAGTTCTTC.

The V gene is TRBV6-5, the J gene TRBJ1-6; D may be TRBD1 (5 bases). Per germline, CDR1 MNHEY and CDR2 SVGAGI. V was cut by 7 bases and J by 5 bases, with 12 bases left in between. This CDR3 contains 14 residues. For the CDR3, the DNA is TGTGCCAGCATCCCAGGACACCATAATTCACCCCTCCACTTT. Its protein product is CASIPGHHNSPLHF.

The chain couples TRBV7-9 to TRBJ2-7; no definite D call. V was trimmed by 3 bases and J by 2 bases, leaving 14 bases between them. This CDR3 spans 15 amino acids. The germline V gene has CDR1 SEHNR and CDR2 FQNEAQ (reference sequence). CDR3 DNA: TGTGCCAGCAGCTTCGGAACAGTTAGACCCTACGAGCAGTACTTC. Protein product: CASSFGTVRPYEQYF.

The V gene is TRBV2, the J gene TRBJ2-1; 10 nucleotides match TRBD2. The J segment lost 5 bases and the V segment lost 2 bases, leaving 3 bases of the junction unmatched. Germline values: CDR1 SNHLY, CDR2 FYNNEI. The CDR3 loop spans 15 amino acids. CDR3 sequence (DNA): TGTGCCAGCAGTGAACTAGCGGGGGAAAACAATGAGCAGTTCTTC. Translated, it gives CASSELAGENNEQFF. The full variable domain, completed using reference TRBV2 and TRBJ2-1, is EPEVTQTPSHQVTQMGQEVILRCVPISNHLYFYWYRQILGQKVEFLVSFYNNEISEKSEIFDDQFSVERPDGSNFTLKIRSTKLEDSAMYFCASSELAGENNEQFFGPGTRLTVL.

The V call is TRBV5-6, the J call TRBJ2-5; D is uncertain. The CDR3 spans 13 residues. Germline lookup yields CDR1 SGHDT and CDR2 YYEEEE. V was cut by 0 bases and J by 5 bases, with 8 bases left in between. CDR3 sequence reads: CASSLDSWETQYF. Here the CDR3 DNA reads TGTGCCAGCAGCTTGGACAGTTGGGAGACCCAGTACTTC. Filled out from reference TRBV5-6 and TRBJ2-5, the complete variable domain reads DAGVTQSPTHLIKTRGQQVTLRCSPKSGHDTVSWYQQALGQGPQFIFQYYEEEERQRGNFPDRFSGHQFPNYSSELNVNALLLGDSALYLCASSLDSWETQYFGPGTRLLVL.

The J gene is TRBJ1-1, the V gene TRBV7-9; D possibly corresponds to TRBD1 (5 bases). The CDR3 consists of 13 residues. V dropped 2 bases and J dropped 5 bases, with 9 bases sitting between them. From germline, CDR1 is SEHNR and CDR2 FQNEAQ (reference sequence). The CDR3: CASSLFGGTEAFF. DNA for the CDR3: TGTGCCAGCAGCTTATTCGGGGGGACTGAAGCTTTCTTT.